Listed below are T cell receptor beta chains from one sample, sequenced in a study of shared clonotypes between healthy human individuals. TCRdb's copy holds only in-frame clones and misses some; the assay was immunoSEQ multiplex PCR. This table has 1.6 million or so clones, less than 99% appearing once. Sequenced input: naive CD4+ T cells sorted from blood. The origin of the receptors is a man aged 25 to 45 in good health. CDR3s leave out the opening cysteine and the closing phenylalanine or tryptophan. Each record gives: V gene, CDR3 length, clone size, J gene, CDR3 protein. The listing skips clone size in some rows; elsewhere it reads once, few, many or a size class.

V gene: TRBV7-2; CDR3 length: 13; clone size: .; J gene: TRBJ2-1; CDR3 protein: ASSQLAGVYNEQF
V gene: TRBV11-2; CDR3 length: 14; clone size: .; J gene: TRBJ2-3; CDR3 protein: ASSAGLALSTDTQY
V gene: TRBV29-1; CDR3 length: 12; clone size: .; J gene: TRBJ2-3; CDR3 protein: SVTGGWGTDTQY
V gene: TRBV5-1; CDR3 length: 14; clone size: .; J gene: TRBJ2-1; CDR3 protein: ASSRELAGGPHEQF
V gene: TRBV25-1; CDR3 length: 11; clone size: .; J gene: TRBJ1-5; CDR3 protein: ASRAGDRQPQH
V gene: TRBV7-8; CDR3 length: 13; clone size: .; J gene: TRBJ1-5; CDR3 protein: ASSFEGAGGQPQH
V gene: TRBV11-2; CDR3 length: 13; clone size: .; J gene: TRBJ2-5; CDR3 protein: ASSNRLAGGETQY
V gene: TRBV11-3; CDR3 length: 13; clone size: .; J gene: TRBJ2-1; CDR3 protein: ASSPRGGLNNEQF
V gene: TRBV5-4; CDR3 length: 14; clone size: .; J gene: TRBJ2-7; CDR3 protein: ASSGRIAGGIHEQY
V gene: TRBV19; CDR3 length: 11; clone size: .; J gene: TRBJ2-1; CDR3 protein: ASSASQGGEQF
V gene: TRBV5-8; CDR3 length: 15; clone size: .; J gene: TRBJ2-1; CDR3 protein: ASSLAGTGGYYNEQF
V gene: TRBV6-5; CDR3 length: 13; clone size: .; J gene: TRBJ2-1; CDR3 protein: ASSGLAGRFNEQF
V gene: TRBV30; CDR3 length: 14; clone size: .; J gene: TRBJ2-3; CDR3 protein: ASTRGQGLGPDTQY
V gene: TRBV29-1; CDR3 length: 11; clone size: .; J gene: TRBJ2-7; CDR3 protein: SGQGQGNYEQY
V gene: TRBV28; CDR3 length: 12; clone size: .; J gene: TRBJ1-2; CDR3 protein: ASTNQQGGGGYT
V gene: TRBV7-9; CDR3 length: 10; clone size: .; J gene: TRBJ2-3; CDR3 protein: ASSLLSDTQY
V gene: TRBV10-3; CDR3 length: 17; clone size: .; J gene: TRBJ2-7; CDR3 protein: AISESLVPDRRRSNEQY
V gene: TRBV5-1; CDR3 length: 15; clone size: .; J gene: TRBJ2-1; CDR3 protein: ASSETPGTSGKNEQF
V gene: TRBV16; CDR3 length: 14; clone size: few; J gene: TRBJ1-5; CDR3 protein: ASSQSGVGGNQPQH
V gene: TRBV4-3; CDR3 length: 15; clone size: .; J gene: TRBJ2-2; CDR3 protein: ASSQDLGAANTGELF
V gene: TRBV7-7; CDR3 length: 12; clone size: .; J gene: TRBJ2-5; CDR3 protein: ASSLGTGQETQY
V gene: TRBV9; CDR3 length: 14; clone size: .; J gene: TRBJ2-7; CDR3 protein: ASSVGGSQPSYEQY
V gene: TRBV5-1; CDR3 length: 12; clone size: .; J gene: TRBJ2-7; CDR3 protein: ASSLGSGSYEQY
V gene: TRBV5-1; CDR3 length: 13; clone size: .; J gene: TRBJ2-2; CDR3 protein: ASSFVQGVSGELF
V gene: TRBV5-1; CDR3 length: 11; clone size: .; J gene: TRBJ2-1; CDR3 protein: ASSLDPYNEQF
V gene: TRBV11-2; CDR3 length: 14; clone size: .; J gene: TRBJ2-5; CDR3 protein: ASSRVGDRVRETQY
V gene: TRBV5-3; CDR3 length: 15; clone size: once; J gene: TRBJ2-5; CDR3 protein: ARSRPGTRVGKETQY
V gene: TRBV6-5; CDR3 length: 12; clone size: .; J gene: TRBJ2-7; CDR3 protein: ASNPGGSLYEQY
V gene: TRBV29-1; CDR3 length: 12; clone size: .; J gene: TRBJ2-1; CDR3 protein: SVLPGGLNNEQF
V gene: TRBV7-6; CDR3 length: 13; clone size: once; J gene: TRBJ2-7; CDR3 protein: ASSLEDGDSYEQY
V gene: TRBV19; CDR3 length: 13; clone size: .; J gene: TRBJ1-1; CDR3 protein: ASIRRGTVNTEAF
V gene: TRBV27; CDR3 length: 11; clone size: once; J gene: TRBJ2-7; CDR3 protein: ASSLVTRGEQY
V gene: TRBV2; CDR3 length: 12; clone size: .; J gene: TRBJ1-5; CDR3 protein: ASSEFGYQSPQH
V gene: TRBV5-5; CDR3 length: 11; clone size: .; J gene: TRBJ2-1; CDR3 protein: ASSFNPATEQF
V gene: TRBV5-6; CDR3 length: 13; clone size: .; J gene: TRBJ2-7; CDR3 protein: ASSTDRPISYEQY
V gene: TRBV5-1; CDR3 length: 17; clone size: .; J gene: TRBJ2-1; CDR3 protein: ASSPGLAGVSNSYNEQF
V gene: TRBV2; CDR3 length: 13; clone size: .; J gene: TRBJ1-1; CDR3 protein: ASSEVRGPNTEAF
V gene: TRBV5-5; CDR3 length: 15; clone size: .; J gene: TRBJ2-1; CDR3 protein: ASSSGLAGGSYNEQF
V gene: TRBV29-1; CDR3 length: 13; clone size: .; J gene: TRBJ2-3; CDR3 protein: SVRTLAGIADTQY